Following are 27 T cell receptor beta chains from one sample sequenced in a study of CD8 T cell repertoires and HIV-1 epitope variants. Here immunoSEQ multiplex PCR was the method, and the copy in TCRdb shows in-frame clones only, minus some. The sample has about 95,000 clones, roughly 81% seen once. Sequenced: uncultured baseline CD8+ T cells from peripheral blood mononuclear cells (PBMCs). These receptors were obtained from a male donor with HIV.

The rearrangement joins TRBV28 to TRBJ2-5, with D tentatively TRBD1 (6 bases). V gave up 6 bases and J gave up 4 bases, with 18 bases separating them. This CDR3 is 15 amino acids long. The germline gives CDR1 MDHEN, CDR2 SYDVKM. For the CDR3, the DNA is TGTGCCAGCAGCCCACAGGGTAACGGGCGAGAGACCCAGTACTTC. This encodes CASSPQGNGRETQYF.

V usage is TRBV7-9 and J usage is TRBJ2-5, with a possible D match to TRBD2 (5 bases). The CDR3 is 11 residues long. From germline, CDR1 is SEHNR and CDR2 FQNEAQ (reference sequence). With 2 bases removed from V and 9 bases from J, the gap between germline ends came to 7 bases. Here the CDR3 reads CASSLMRAQYF. CDR3 in DNA: TGTGCCAGCAGCTTAATGAGGGCCCAGTACTTC.

This chain connects TRBV6-5 to TRBJ2-7, with D possibly being TRBD2 (5 bases). The length of the CDR3 is 15 residues. V lost 0 bases and J 2 bases, leaving 11 bases between the germline ends. Per the germline V gene, CDR1 is MNHEY and CDR2 is SVGAGI. The CDR3 loop is CASSYSIGNPYEQYF. The CDR3 DNA reads as TGTGCCAGCAGTTACTCGATCGGGAACCCCTACGAGCAGTACTTC.

The rearrangement joins TRBV30 to TRBJ1-2; weak D call: TRBD1 (5 bases). Germline assignment: CDR1 GTSNPN and CDR2 SVGIG (reference sequence). The CDR3 runs 12 residues. V lost 6 bases to trimming and J lost 8 bases, with 16 bases between them. CDR3 sequence reads: CACPQSGDGYTF. The DNA of the CDR3 is TGTGCCTGCCCGCAGTCGGGGGACGGCTACACCTTC. The full variable domain, rest sourced from reference TRBV30 and TRBJ1-2, is SQTIHQWPATLVQPVGSPLSLECTVEGTSNPNLYWYRQAAGRGLQLLFYSVGIGQISSEVPQNLSASRPQDRQFILSSKKLLLSDSGFYLCACPQSGDGYTFGSGTRLTVV.

The J gene is TRBJ1-1, the V gene TRBV5-4; TRBD1 matches at 7 bases. The CDR3 loop spans 13 amino acids. CDR1 SGHNT and CDR2 YYREEE come from the germline V gene (reference sequence). J was trimmed by 3 bases and V by 6 bases; bases with no gene match: 5. The CDR3 nucleotides read TGTGCCAGCACACAGGGGATCGACACTGAAGCTTTCTTT. Translated, it gives CASTQGIDTEAFF. The entire variable domain, with the rest obtained from reference TRBV5-4 and TRBJ1-1, is as follows: ETGVTQSPTHLIKTRGQQVTLRCSSQSGHNTVSWYQQALGQGPQFIFQYYREEENGRGNFPPRFSGLQFPNYSSELNVNALELDDSALYLCASTQGIDTEAFFGQGTRLTVV.

J is TRBJ1-5 and V is TRBV2, with 11 positions matching TRBD1. V shed 4 bases, J shed 4 bases, and the junction held 9 bases outside the gene matches. The CDR3 spans 17 residues. The V gene's germline CDR1 is SNHLY and CDR2 FYNNEI. CDR3 amino acids: CASSVTPGQGGNQPQHF. DNA of the CDR3: TGTGCCAGCAGTGTGACTCCGGGACAGGGGGGAAATCAGCCCCAGCATTTT. Full variable domain (rest looked up from reference TRBV2 and TRBJ1-5): EPEVTQTPSHQVTQMGQEVILRCVPISNHLYFYWYRQILGQKVEFLVSFYNNEISEKSEIFDDQFSVERPDGSNFTLKIRSTKLEDSAMYFCASSVTPGQGGNQPQHFGDGTRLSIL.

The J gene is TRBJ1-5, the V gene TRBV19; possible D gene TRBD1, 5 bases. V lost 10 bases to trimming and J lost 1 base, with 11 bases between them. CDR1 and CDR2 from the germline V gene are LNHDA and SQIVND (reference sequence). The CDR3 extends over 13 amino acids. The CDR3 here is CAIGGASNQPQHF. CDR3 bases: TGTGCCATTGGGGGAGCGAGCAATCAGCCCCAGCATTTT.

This sequence joins TRBV19 and TRBJ1-2, with D uncertain. The germline gives CDR1 LNHDA, CDR2 SQIVND (reference sequence). The CDR3 covers 13 residues. The ends were cut back, 4 bases at V and 1 base at J, with 7 bases in the middle. CDR3 loop: CASSNNVNYGYTF. The CDR3 DNA reads TGTGCCAGTAGTAATAATGTTAACTATGGCTACACCTTC.

This clone was found a few times. The chain joins TRBV11-2 to TRBJ1-4, with 9 bases fitting TRBD1. The CDR3 is 15 amino acids. Germline V gene sequence: CDR1 SGHAT, CDR2 FQNNGV. V shed 5 bases and J 8 bases; nucleotides not matched to a gene: 9. The CDR3: CASSPRDRAGEKLFF. The CDR3 region has the DNA TGTGCCAGCAGCCCCCGGGACAGGGCGGGGGAAAAACTGTTTTTT.

This rearrangement joins TRBV29-1 to TRBJ2-3, with D tentatively TRBD2 (6 bases). The CDR3 contains 13 residues. Deletions cut 7 bases from V and 0 bases from J, with 11 bases between. Germline CDR1 SQVTM, CDR2 ANQGSEA. This CDR3 reads CSGRGGSTDTQYF. CDR3 DNA sequence: TGCAGCGGTCGTGGGGGGAGCACAGATACGCAGTATTTT.

This chain connects TRBV7-2 to TRBJ2-7; 12 bases align to TRBD1. This CDR3 is built from 15 residues. The germline gives CDR1 SGHTA, CDR2 FQGNSA. With V trimmed by 3 bases and J by 3 bases, 3 bases remained unmatched. The CDR3 protein is CASSLGTGGNYEQYF. The CDR3 region has the DNA TGTGCCAGCAGCTTGGGGACAGGGGGCAACTACGAGCAGTACTTC.

The rearrangement uses TRBV2 and TRBJ2-1; TRBD2 aligns across 12 bases. This CDR3 spans 14 amino acids. Trimming cost V 7 bases and J 6 bases; bases outside gene matches: 4. The V gene's germline CDR1 is SNHLY and CDR2 FYNNEI. DNA for the CDR3: TGTGCCAGCACACCTAGCGGGAGGGCCAATGAGCAGTTCTTC. This gives the protein CASTPSGRANEQFF.

This CDR3 reads CASSLNRGQETQYF. The CDR3 DNA reads TGTGCCAGCAGTTTAAACAGGGGGCAAGAGACCCAGTACTTC. The chain carries TRBV6-5 and TRBJ2-5, with 8 bases fitting TRBD1. V shed 4 bases and J 2 bases; nucleotides not matched to a gene: 3. CDR3 length: 14 amino acids. CDR1 and CDR2 from the germline V gene are MNHEY and SVGAGI.

The chain has TRBV18 and TRBJ2-7, with D uncertain. V was clipped by 0 bases and J by 4 bases, with 10 bases between them. The CDR3 is 14 residues long. CDR1 is KGHSH, CDR2 LQKENI, per germline. The CDR3 protein is CASSPPLVSYEQYF. As DNA, the CDR3 is TGTGCCAGCTCACCACCGCTAGTTTCTTACGAGCAGTACTTC.

The rearrangement joins TRBV7-8 to TRBJ1-1; D call uncertain. In germline, CDR1 is SGHVS, CDR2 FQNEAQ. Trimming shortened V by 5 bases and J by 10 bases, and 11 bases separated the two germline ends. The CDR3 length is 11 residues. CDR3 bases: TGTGCCAGCAGCCAAGAAGGGCGAGCTTTCTTT. As protein: CASSQEGRAFF.

The genes are TRBV6-5 and TRBJ1-1, with D uncertain. Trimming stripped 3 bases from V and 4 bases from J, with 18 bases between. CDR1 is MNHEY, CDR2 SVGAGI, per germline. This CDR3 is 16 amino acids long. The CDR3 region is CASSYRSLVGVTEAFF. In DNA form, the CDR3 reads TGTGCCAGCAGTTATAGGTCGTTAGTAGGAGTCACTGAAGCTTTCTTT.

The V call is TRBV28, the J call TRBJ1-2; tentatively, D is TRBD1 (5 bases). Germline assignment: CDR1 MDHEN and CDR2 SYDVKM. V lost 7 bases to trimming and J lost 4 bases, with 10 bases between them. The CDR3 sequence is 12 residues long. CDR3 loop: CASNDQGYGYTF. CDR3 DNA sequence: TGTGCCAGCAACGATCAGGGCTATGGCTACACCTTC.

The chain combines TRBV7-3 with TRBJ1-2; D possibly corresponds to TRBD1 (5 bases). The V end was cut by 7 bases, the J end by 6 bases, with 24 bases between. The CDR3 has 16 amino acids. The V gene's germline CDR1 is SGHTA and CDR2 FQGTGA. This CDR3 is CASIRPPLGARNGYTF. CDR3 sequence (DNA): TGTGCCAGCATCAGACCGCCTCTAGGGGCGCGAAATGGCTACACCTTC. Full variable domain (missing parts from reference TRBV7-3 and TRBJ1-2): GAGVSQTPSNKVTEKGKYVELRCDPISGHTALYWYRQSLGQGPEFLIYFQGTGAADDSGLPNDRFFAVRPEGSVSTLKIQRTERGDSAVYLCASIRPPLGARNGYTFGSGTRLTVV.

This sequence joins TRBV7-2 and TRBJ2-1; possible D gene TRBD2, 7 bases. The V gene lost 1 base and the J gene lost 0 bases, with 10 bases spanning the gap. Germline V gene data show CDR1 as SGHTA and CDR2 as FQGNSA. The CDR3 is 16 residues long. This chain's CDR3 is CASSLGAGASYNEQFF. The CDR3 region has the DNA TGTGCCAGCAGCTTAGGGGCGGGGGCCTCCTACAATGAGCAGTTCTTC.

The genes are TRBV28 and TRBJ2-2, with TRBD2 matching over 7 bases. Trimming at V came to 5 bases and at J to 4 bases, leaving 7 bases not matched to a gene. Germline CDR1 and CDR2: MDHEN and SYDVKM. CDR3 length: 15 residues. CDR3: CASSPSVAGTGELFF. The CDR3 DNA reads as TGTGCCAGCAGTCCTTCCGTAGCGGGCACCGGGGAGCTGTTTTTT.

CDR3 in amino acids: CASSPTDPSYEQYF. CDR3 sequence (DNA): TGTGCCAGCTCACCAACTGACCCCTCCTACGAGCAGTACTTC. The chain recombines TRBV18 with TRBJ2-7; D ambiguous. Per germline, CDR1 KGHSH and CDR2 LQKENI. This CDR3 is built from 14 residues. The V end lost 2 bases, the J end lost 0 bases, and 8 bases lay between the germline ends. The whole variable domain, filled in from reference TRBV18 and TRBJ2-7, reads NAGVMQNPRHLVRRRGQEARLRCSPMKGHSHVYWYRQLPEEGLKFMVYLQKENIIDESGMPKERFSAEFPKEGPSILRIQQVVRGDSAAYFCASSPTDPSYEQYFGPGTRLTVT.

The chain recombines TRBV18 with TRBJ1-5, with unresolved D. CDR3 length: 13 residues. Per germline, CDR1 KGHSH and CDR2 LQKENI. V was clipped by 6 bases and J by 0 bases, with 6 bases between them. The CDR3 is CASSYRSNQPQHF. CDR3 sequence (DNA): TGTGCCAGCTCGTATCGTAGCAATCAGCCCCAGCATTTT.

The chain recombines TRBV29-1 with TRBJ2-5; D might be TRBD2 (5 bases). Trimming left V 6 bases short and J 6 bases short, with 11 bases between. The CDR3 is 11 residues long. CDR1 is SQVTM, CDR2 ANQGSEA, per germline. CDR3 sequence: CSVTRGKTQYF. Written as DNA, the CDR3 is TGCAGCGTGACGAGAGGGAAGACCCAGTACTTC.

The rearrangement uses TRBV28 and TRBJ2-6; no reliable D call. CDR1 and CDR2 from the germline V gene are MDHEN and SYDVKM. V was pared by 5 bases and J by 0 bases, with 11 bases between. The CDR3 is 16 amino acids. CDR3 sequence (DNA): TGTGCCAGCAGTCCGCATCTTAGCTCTGGGGCCAACGTCCTGACTTTC. Translated: CASSPHLSSGANVLTF.

The CDR3 reads CASSLYKGGGNEQFF. The CDR3 DNA is TGTGCCAGCAGTTTATATAAGGGGGGAGGGAATGAGCAGTTCTTC. This chain connects TRBV28 to TRBJ2-1; tentative D call: TRBD2 (7 bases). Germline V gives CDR1 MDHEN, CDR2 SYDVKM. This CDR3 has 15 amino acids. The V end was cut by 1 base, the J end by 7 bases, with 14 bases between.

This clone turned up a few times. V and J are TRBV9 and TRBJ2-3, with D possibly being TRBD1 or TRBD2 (6 bases each). The germline V gene has CDR1 SGDLS and CDR2 YYNGEE. The CDR3 is 15 residues long. V was pared by 2 bases and J by 4 bases, with 14 bases between. Written as DNA, the CDR3 is TGTGCCAGCAGCGTTAGGGCAGGGGACTCAGATACGCAGTATTTT. This gives the protein CASSVRAGDSDTQYF.

This clone turned up a few times. The chain recombines TRBV13 with TRBJ2-3; 13 bases are a match to TRBD2. Germline trimming cut 2 bases from V and 2 bases from J; bases unmatched to any gene: 1. The CDR3 sequence is 16 residues long. Germline CDR1 reads PRHDT; CDR2 reads FYEKMQ (reference sequence). In DNA form, the CDR3 reads TGTGCCAGCAGCTTAACTAGCGGGGGGGTCACAGATACGCAGTATTTT. The encoded protein is CASSLTSGGVTDTQYF.